The 23 T cell receptor beta chains below were found in one sample sequenced in a study of cytomegalovirus exposure and HLA in healthy donors. PCR amplification relied on 60 Vbeta primers (plus 13 Jbeta primers). The repertoire was sequenced with immunoSEQ multiplex PCR; TCRdb's copy has only in-frame clones and lacks some. The repertoire holds about 170,000 clones, with approximately 72% as singletons. Material: PBMCs. Receptors originate from a middle-aged man in good health and CMV-seropositive.

The chain uses TRBV6-5 and TRBJ2-3, with D perhaps matching TRBD2 (6 bases). The V gene lost 2 bases and the J gene lost 5 bases, with 11 bases spanning the gap. The CDR3 has 14 amino acids. Germline V lookup: CDR1 MNHEY, CDR2 SVGAGI. The CDR3 DNA sequence: TGTGCCAGCAGTTACGCGTCGGGGGAAGATACGCAGTATTTT. Amino acid sequence: CASSYASGEDTQYF.

The chain employs TRBV5-1 and TRBJ2-7; 9 bases map to TRBD1. V shed 1 base and J 4 bases; nucleotides not matched to a gene: 15. This CDR3 is built from 18 residues. The germline CDR1 and CDR2 sequences are SGHRS and YFSETQ. Written as DNA, the CDR3 is TGCGCCAGCAGCTTGTGGGGTAGTGGGACAGGGTTTTCATACGAGCAGTACTTC. Amino acid sequence: CASSLWGSGTGFSYEQYF.

DNA for the CDR3: TGTGCCAGCACCCGGGGTGGGATAACTAATGAAAAACTGTTTTTT. Translated, it gives CASTRGGITNEKLFF. The genes are TRBV6-1 and TRBJ1-4, with no clear D. Germline CDR1 reads MNHNS; CDR2 reads SASEGT. The ends were cut back, 7 bases at V and 1 base at J, with 13 bases in the middle. This CDR3 contains 15 residues.

J is TRBJ1-1 and V is TRBV2; perhaps TRBD1 as D (5 bases). This CDR3 region has 13 residues. From germline, CDR1 is SNHLY and CDR2 FYNNEI. Trimming removed 4 bases at V and 2 bases at J, with 8 bases between. The CDR3 sequence: CASSGQYNTEAFF. The CDR3 nucleotides read TGTGCCAGCAGTGGACAGTACAACACTGAAGCTTTCTTT.

This chain joins TRBV29-1 and TRBJ2-5, with D tentatively TRBD2 (6 bases). Germline CDR1 and CDR2: SQVTM and ANQGSEA. Trimming took off 7 bases at V and 5 bases at J, with 14 bases between the two ends. This CDR3 is built from 12 residues. CDR3 sequence: CSALPGRETQYF. DNA of the CDR3: TGCAGCGCTCTTCCGGGGAGGGAGACCCAGTACTTC.

About this clone itself: One junction end does not reproduce the germline sequence, and a read error may be involved. The chain uses TRBV7-9 and TRBJ1-4; 8 nucleotides agree with TRBD1. The CDR3 length is 16 residues. The germline V gene encodes CDR1 SEHNR and CDR2 FQNEAQ (reference sequence). CDR3 in DNA: TGTTCCAGCAGCTCACCTACTCAGGGGGCAGATGAAAAACTGTTTTTT. Translating it yields CSSSSPTQGADEKLFF. Complete variable domain (other parts from reference TRBV7-9 and TRBJ1-4): DTGVSQNPRHKITKRGQNVTFRCDPISEHNRLYWYRQTLGQGPEFLTYFQNEAQLEKSRLLSDRFSAERPKGSFSTLEIQRTEQGDSAMYLCSSSSPTQGADEKLFFGSGTQLSVL.

This clone was picked up one time. The junction departs from germline at one end; a sequencing error may be responsible. J is TRBJ2-3 and V is TRBV7-8, with 12 bases matching TRBD2. The CDR3 runs 15 residues. Germline V CDR1 and CDR2: SGHVS, FQNEAQ. The CDR3 region has the DNA TGTGCCAGCAGCCCCCCTAGCGGGGGGGTGGATACGCGGTATTTT. Encoded protein: CASSPPSGGVDTRYF. Looking up the rest from reference TRBV7-8 and TRBJ2-3 gives the full variable domain: GAGVSQSPRYKVAKRGQDVALRCDPISGHVSLFWYQQALGQGPEFLTYFQNEAQLDKSGLPSDRFFAERPEGSVSTLKIQRTQQEDSAVYLCASSPPSGGVDTRYFGPGTRLTVL.

The sample holds a few counts of this clone. This rearrangement joins TRBV19 to TRBJ2-7; 7 bases line up with TRBD1. The V and J ends lost 4 bases and 7 bases, in that order; junction bases with no gene match: 7. The germline V gene has CDR1 LNHDA and CDR2 SQIVND (reference sequence). The CDR3 length is 13 residues. This CDR3 is CASSNLQGEEQYF. The CDR3 DNA sequence: TGTGCCAGTAGTAACCTGCAGGGGGAAGAGCAGTACTTC.

The chain couples TRBV9 to TRBJ2-3, with 9 bases fitting TRBD1. Germline assignment: CDR1 SGDLS and CDR2 YYNGEE. The CDR3 length is 12 residues. Losses at the gene ends were 3 bases for V and 9 bases for J; bases not matched to a gene: 2. Here the CDR3 DNA reads TGTGCCAGCAGCGAGGACAGGGGAACGCAGTATTTT. It codes for CASSEDRGTQYF.

The CDR3 loop reads CASSGVGAYEQYF. The CDR3, as DNA: TGCGCCAGCAGCGGGGTGGGGGCATACGAGCAGTACTTC. V gene TRBV5-1 combines with J gene TRBJ2-7; TRBD1 might be the D (6 bases). The CDR3 totals 13 residues. V shed 4 bases and J shed 4 bases, with 12 bases lying between them. Germline CDR1 is SGHRS and CDR2 is YFSETQ.

The chain couples TRBV2 to TRBJ2-7, with D possibly being TRBD2 (5 bases). V was trimmed by 11 bases and J by 9 bases, leaving 23 bases between them. CDR3 size: 13 residues. Germline V CDR1 and CDR2: SNHLY, FYNNEI. In nucleotides, the CDR3 is TGTGCCGCCCGCCGGGCCCTACAGAGCGGGCAGTACTTC. Translated, it gives CAARRALQSGQYF. Full variable domain (rest looked up from reference TRBV2 and TRBJ2-7): EPEVTQTPSHQVTQMGQEVILRCVPISNHLYFYWYRQILGQKVEFLVSFYNNEISEKSEIFDDQFSVERPDGSNFTLKIRSTKLEDSAMYFCAARRALQSGQYFGPGTRLTVT.

The rearrangement uses TRBV29-1 and TRBJ1-2; TRBD1 aligns across 9 bases. There are 15 residues in the CDR3. Germline CDR1 SQVTM, CDR2 ANQGSEA. J gave up 5 bases and V 2 bases, and 9 bases lay outside the gene matches. CDR3 amino acids: CSVELGQGEGYGYTF. The CDR3 DNA is TGCAGCGTTGAACTGGGACAGGGAGAAGGGTATGGCTACACCTTC.

V gene TRBV28 combines with J gene TRBJ2-7, with 10 bases lining up with TRBD1. With V trimmed by 6 bases and J by 5 bases, 4 bases remained unmatched. CDR3 size: 13 residues. CDR1 and CDR2 from the germline V gene are MDHEN and SYDVKM. The CDR3 is CASRRQGADEQYF. For the CDR3, the DNA is TGTGCCAGCAGGCGACAGGGGGCAGACGAGCAGTACTTC.

CDR3 amino acids: CASSRDPKRGGRGNQPQHF. CDR3 nucleotide sequence: TGTGCCAGCAGCAGAGACCCCAAACGTGGAGGGCGCGGCAATCAGCCCCAGCATTTT. The chain has TRBV21-1 and TRBJ1-5. TRBV21-1 is a known pseudogene. The CDR3 loop spans 19 amino acids.

In this sample, this clone turned up once. The chain links TRBV5-8 to TRBJ1-2; no clear D gene. The ends were cut back, 2 bases at V and 4 bases at J, with 12 bases in the middle. Germline V gene lookup returns CDR1 SGHTS and CDR2 YDEGEE. The CDR3 is 14 residues long. The CDR3 DNA is TGTGCCAGCAGCTTCGCCGGGGTGGGCTATGGCTACACCTTC. Its translation is CASSFAGVGYGYTF.

This sequence joins TRBV18 and TRBJ2-5; no clear D gene. Germline CDR1 and CDR2: KGHSH and LQKENI. V gave up 0 bases and J gave up 1 base, with 3 bases separating them. The CDR3 covers 13 residues. CDR3 DNA sequence: TGTGCCAGCTCACCACCCTCCCAAGAGACCCAGTACTTC. Protein sequence: CASSPPSQETQYF.

This rearrangement joins TRBV13 to TRBJ1-1; 10 positions agree with TRBD1. The junction had 14 bases not matched to a gene; V was cut back by 5 bases and J by 2 bases. The CDR3 loop spans 18 amino acids. Germline V gene sequence: CDR1 PRHDT, CDR2 FYEKMQ (reference sequence). The DNA of the CDR3 is TGTGCCAGCAGCCATCGACAGGGGGCGTTTCCGGGAAACACTGAAGCTTTCTTT. This translates into CASSHRQGAFPGNTEAFF.

This chain joins TRBV19 and TRBJ1-6; 7 bases are a match to TRBD1. This CDR3 comprises 15 residues. Germline V gene sequence: CDR1 LNHDA, CDR2 SQIVND (reference sequence). V shed 5 bases, J shed 7 bases, and the junction held 8 bases outside the gene matches. The CDR3: CASSPPGQRNSPLHF. The CDR3 nucleotides read TGTGCCAGTAGTCCCCCGGGACAGCGGAATTCACCCCTCCACTTT. The variable domain in full, with the rest retrieved from reference TRBV19 and TRBJ1-6, is DGGITQSPKYLFRKEGQNVTLSCEQNLNHDAMYWYRQDPGQGLRLIYYSQIVNDFQKGDIAEGYSVSREKKESFPLTVTSAQKNPTAFYLCASSPPGQRNSPLHFGNGTRLTVT.

The chain recombines TRBV9 with TRBJ1-5; D gene ambiguous. The CDR3 is made up of 13 amino acids. Trimming took 2 bases from V and 8 from J, leaving 11 bases between them. Germline CDR1 SGDLS, CDR2 YYNGEE. This CDR3 reads CASSVEGGEPQHF. The CDR3 DNA reads TGTGCCAGCAGCGTTGAGGGCGGGGAGCCCCAGCATTTT.

The V gene is TRBV7-3, the J gene TRBJ2-2; TRBD2 aligns across 8 bases. Trimming cost V 5 bases and J 8 bases; bases outside gene matches: 10. Germline V CDR1 and CDR2: SGHTA, FQGTGA. This CDR3 has 15 residues. Written as DNA, the CDR3 is TGTGCCAGCAGCATCACTAGCGGAGCGTCGGGGGAGCTGTTTTTT. This codes for CASSITSGASGELFF.

As to this clone: The sample carries other DNA sequences with the same CDR3. V is TRBV7-9 and J is TRBJ1-5; D is uncertain. V dropped 1 base and J dropped 7 bases, with 11 bases sitting between them. CDR3 length equals 14 residues. Germline CDR1 reads SEHNR; CDR2 reads FQNEAQ (reference sequence). CDR3 nucleotides: TGTGCCAGCAGCTTAGGCGGACTCGGCCAGCCCCAGCATTTT. It specifies CASSLGGLGQPQHF.

The chain links TRBV6-1 to TRBJ1-5; TRBD1 agrees at 10 bases. The CDR3 is 14 amino acids. Germline CDR1 is MNHNS and CDR2 is SASEGT. The ends lost 6 bases at V and 1 base at J; junction bases unmatched: 0. The CDR3 DNA is TGTGCCAGCAGGGGACAGGGGAGCAATCAGCCCCAGCATTTT. Translated, it gives CASRGQGSNQPQHF.

The chain combines TRBV2 with TRBJ2-1; 9 bases match TRBD2. V was pared by 4 bases and J by 4 bases, with 5 bases of the junction left unmatched. In germline, CDR1 is SNHLY, CDR2 FYNNEI. The CDR3 sequence is 15 residues long. The CDR3 reads CASSGTLAGYNEQFF. The CDR3 nucleotides read TGTGCCAGCAGTGGGACGCTAGCGGGGTACAATGAGCAGTTCTTC.